The next 32 T cell receptor beta chains were all read from a single sample in a study of immune evolution from preneoplasia to lung adenocarcinoma. Generated by immunoSEQ multiplex PCR, the TCRdb table keeps only in-frame clones and is missing some. This table has around 2,500 clones, roughly four fifths appearing once. Sequencing was carried out using FFPE lung adenocarcinoma in situ tissue. These receptors were collected from a person aged 70 to 85 with lung adenocarcinoma.

The chain employs TRBV19 and TRBJ2-3, with D possibly being TRBD1 (6 bases). The CDR3 totals 15 residues. V dropped 6 bases and J dropped 2 bases, with 15 bases sitting between them. Germline V CDR1 and CDR2: LNHDA, SQIVND (reference sequence). Written as DNA, the CDR3 is TGTGCCAGTAGCCCTGGACAGCCGGCCACAGATACGCAGTATTTT. This codes for CASSPGQPATDTQYF.

The chain carries TRBV2 and TRBJ1-5, with D perhaps matching TRBD1 (5 bases). The V gene lost 6 bases and the J gene lost 7 bases, with 19 bases spanning the gap. CDR1 is SNHLY and CDR2 is FYNNEI in the germline V gene. The CDR3 spans 15 residues. CDR3 bases: TGTGCCAGCAGCCTGGACAAGGCCTACGGGCAGCCCCAGCATTTT. Protein sequence: CASSLDKAYGQPQHF.

The chain joins TRBV5-1 to TRBJ2-1, with 15 bases that match TRBD2. V was pared by 4 bases and J by 8 bases, with 7 bases of the junction left unmatched. The germline V gene encodes CDR1 SGHRS and CDR2 YFSETQ. The CDR3 runs to 16 residues. The CDR3 loop is CASSPGLAGGPDEQFF. The CDR3 nucleotides are TGCGCCAGCAGCCCCGGACTAGCGGGAGGGCCAGATGAGCAGTTCTTC.

The chain carries TRBV11-2 and TRBJ2-1; the match to TRBD1 covers 9 bases. The ends lost 6 bases at V and 3 bases at J; junction bases unmatched: 6. CDR1 and CDR2 (germline): SGHAT, FQNNGV. The CDR3 totals 15 residues. CDR3 sequence: CASRKQGAYYNEQFF. CDR3 nucleotides: TGTGCCAGCAGAAAACAGGGGGCGTACTACAATGAGCAGTTCTTC.

The CDR3 region has the DNA TGTGCCAGTAGTGTGGACAGGGAGGGGAACGAGCAGTACTTC. Protein sequence: CASSVDREGNEQYF. The chain recombines TRBV19 with TRBJ2-7, with D possibly TRBD1 on 8 matching bases. This CDR3 contains 14 residues. Trimming cost V 5 bases and J 5 bases, with 16 bases left between them. CDR1 and CDR2 (germline): LNHDA, SQIVND (reference sequence).

The chain carries TRBV5-1 and TRBJ2-7; 11 positions agree with TRBD1. This CDR3 spans 17 amino acids. CDR1 SGHRS and CDR2 YFSETQ come from the germline V gene. Trimming cost V 2 bases and J 1 base; bases outside gene matches: 8. In DNA form, the CDR3 reads TGCGCCAGCAGCTTACCCGGGACAGGGGGTTTTTCCTACGAGCAGTACTTC. Protein: CASSLPGTGGFSYEQYF.

The V gene is TRBV30, the J gene TRBJ1-1; 12 positions match TRBD1. CDR1 and CDR2 (germline): GTSNPN, SVGIG (reference sequence). The V gene end was trimmed by 1 base and the J gene end by 3 bases; junction bases not matched to a gene: 6. The CDR3 totals 16 residues. As DNA, the CDR3 is TGTGCCTGGAGTGGCGGGACAGGGGGCTTTGACACTGAAGCTTTCTTT. This translates into CAWSGGTGGFDTEAFF. The full variable domain, completed using reference TRBV30 and TRBJ1-1, is SQTIHQWPATLVQPVGSPLSLECTVEGTSNPNLYWYRQAAGRGLQLLFYSVGIGQISSEVPQNLSASRPQDRQFILSSKKLLLSDSGFYLCAWSGGTGGFDTEAFFGQGTRLTVV.

The genes are TRBV28 and TRBJ2-7; TRBD1 aligns across 11 bases. The germline gives CDR1 MDHEN, CDR2 SYDVKM. J gave up 4 bases and V 7 bases, and 6 bases lay outside the gene matches. This CDR3 is 14 amino acids long. The CDR3 DNA sequence: TGTGCCAGCATTACGGACAGGGGGCGTTACGAGCAGTACTTC. Its protein is CASITDRGRYEQYF.

V usage is TRBV18 and J usage is TRBJ2-5, with 8 bases fitting TRBD2. The junction had 7 bases not matched to a gene; V was cut back by 2 bases and J by 5 bases. Germline V gene sequence: CDR1 KGHSH, CDR2 LQKENI. This CDR3 is 15 amino acids long. CDR3 sequence reads: CASSPTGLEAETQYF. DNA for the CDR3: TGTGCCAGCTCACCAACGGGACTAGAGGCGGAGACCCAGTACTTC.

This clone was seen only a few times. The chain uses TRBV5-1 and TRBJ2-2; D not certain. The CDR3 consists of 16 residues. V dropped 0 bases and J dropped 6 bases, with 15 bases sitting between them. Germline CDR1 SGHRS, CDR2 YFSETQ. CDR3 amino acids: CASSLGWQDAPGELFF. DNA of the CDR3: TGCGCCAGCAGCTTGGGGTGGCAGGATGCACCCGGGGAGCTGTTTTTT.

The chain recombines TRBV2 with TRBJ2-3; D uncertain. The CDR3 consists of 14 residues. CDR1 SNHLY and CDR2 FYNNEI come from the germline V gene. The germline V and J ends were trimmed by 4 bases and 0 bases, with 8 bases remaining between them. CDR3 in amino acids: CASSGTVSTDTQYF. The CDR3 DNA reads as TGTGCCAGCAGTGGGACGGTTAGCACAGATACGCAGTATTTT. The variable domain in full, with the rest retrieved from reference TRBV2 and TRBJ2-3, is EPEVTQTPSHQVTQMGQEVILRCVPISNHLYFYWYRQILGQKVEFLVSFYNNEISEKSEIFDDQFSVERPDGSNFTLKIRSTKLEDSAMYFCASSGTVSTDTQYFGPGTRLTVL.

The V gene is TRBV7-9, the J gene TRBJ2-6, with D perhaps being TRBD1 or TRBD2 (5 bases each). The CDR3 contains 17 residues. The germline V and J ends were trimmed by 3 bases and 0 bases, with 12 bases remaining between them. Germline V gives CDR1 SEHNR, CDR2 FQNEAQ (reference sequence). The CDR3 DNA sequence: TGTGCCAGCAGCTTTTCCGGGACCAGCTCTGGGGCCAACGTCCTGACTTTC. Encoded protein: CASSFSGTSSGANVLTF.

The rearrangement uses TRBV28 and TRBJ1-2, with 7 bases matching TRBD1. Germline V gives CDR1 MDHEN, CDR2 SYDVKM. This CDR3 has 16 amino acids. V shed 4 bases and J 0 bases; nucleotides not matched to a gene: 8. The CDR3 sequence is CASSSGGTEANYGYTF. The CDR3 DNA follows: TGTGCCAGCAGTTCCGGGGGGACAGAAGCTAACTATGGCTACACCTTC.

This clone was detected only a few times. The chain couples TRBV7-9 to TRBJ1-1; a weak D match, TRBD1 (5 bases). The CDR3 contains 15 residues. Trimming cost V 1 base and J 7 bases, with 16 bases left between them. CDR1 and CDR2 from the germline V gene are SEHNR and FQNEAQ (reference sequence). CDR3 region: CASSLEEKGRVEAFF. CDR3 DNA: TGTGCCAGCAGCTTAGAAGAAAAGGGGCGGGTTGAAGCTTTCTTT.

This clone has just a few counts. The chain has TRBV29-1 and TRBJ1-1, with unresolved D. The CDR3 sequence is 11 residues long. Trimming took off 4 bases at V and 6 bases at J, with 9 bases between the two ends. CDR1 and CDR2 (germline): SQVTM, ANQGSEA. The CDR3 sequence is CSVAVSSEAFF. As DNA, the CDR3 is TGCAGCGTTGCGGTCTCCTCTGAAGCTTTCTTT.

The chain is built from TRBV27 and TRBJ2-1; TRBD1 agrees at 8 bases. J gave up 0 bases and V 5 bases, and 3 bases lay outside the gene matches. The CDR3 consists of 15 residues. The germline gives CDR1 MNHEY, CDR2 SMNVEV (reference sequence). CDR3 region: CASSLGQGSYNEQFF. The CDR3, as DNA: TGTGCCAGCAGTCTCGGACAGGGCTCCTACAATGAGCAGTTCTTC.

The rearrangement joins TRBV21-1 to TRBJ2-1; the D segment call TRBD2 is taken from the table without a DNA check. TRBV21-1 is recorded as a pseudogene. CDR3 length: 13 amino acids. The CDR3 DNA reads as TGTGCCAGCAGCATCCCGGGGGGGAATGAGCAGTTCTTC. Encoded protein: CASSIPGGNEQFF.

The rearrangement uses TRBV2 and TRBJ2-2, with a possible D match to TRBD1 (5 bases). With 7 bases removed from V and 3 bases from J, the gap between germline ends came to 12 bases. Germline V lookup: CDR1 SNHLY, CDR2 FYNNEI. This CDR3 contains 14 residues. This chain's CDR3 is CASIKGVYTGELFF. The CDR3 DNA reads as TGTGCCAGCATAAAAGGGGTTTACACCGGGGAGCTGTTTTTT.

This rearrangement joins TRBV19 to TRBJ1-5; D is ambiguous. Trimming shortened V by 7 bases and J by 9 bases, and 13 bases separated the two germline ends. The CDR3 sequence is 12 residues long. Germline loops: CDR1 LNHDA, CDR2 SQIVND (reference sequence). The CDR3 DNA follows: TGTGCCAGTACTCCCCCGTCTGGGCCCCAGCATTTT. As protein: CASTPPSGPQHF.

The chain joins TRBV5-1 to TRBJ1-4, with D maybe TRBD1 (5 bases). V was clipped by 2 bases and J by 6 bases, with 11 bases between them. The V gene's germline CDR1 is SGHRS and CDR2 YFSETQ. This CDR3 has 14 amino acids. CDR3 sequence reads: CASSFGQGYEKLFF. CDR3 coding DNA: TGCGCCAGCAGCTTTGGTCAGGGTTATGAAAAACTGTTTTTT. The full variable domain, with the rest looked up from reference TRBV5-1 and TRBJ1-4, is KAGVTQTPRYLIKTRGQQVTLSCSPISGHRSVSWYQQTPGQGLQFLFEYFSETQRNKGNFPGRFSGRQFSNSRSEMNVSTLELGDSALYLCASSFGQGYEKLFFGSGTQLSVL.

The chain employs TRBV5-4 and TRBJ2-7; D may be TRBD1 (5 bases). The CDR3 runs to 15 residues. Trimming shortened V by 5 bases and J by 0 bases, and 15 bases separated the two germline ends. The germline gives CDR1 SGHNT, CDR2 YYREEE (reference sequence). CDR3 residues: CASSSSGLGSYEQYF. DNA for the CDR3: TGTGCCAGCAGTTCCTCAGGGTTGGGCTCCTACGAGCAGTACTTC. Looking up the rest from reference TRBV5-4 and TRBJ2-7 gives the full variable domain: ETGVTQSPTHLIKTRGQQVTLRCSSQSGHNTVSWYQQALGQGPQFIFQYYREEENGRGNFPPRFSGLQFPNYSSELNVNALELDDSALYLCASSSSGLGSYEQYFGPGTRLTVT.

The rearrangement links TRBV18 to TRBJ2-2; 7 bases match TRBD2. Germline V lookup: CDR1 KGHSH, CDR2 LQKENI. The CDR3 consists of 15 residues. V lost 2 bases, J lost 4 bases, and 4 bases stayed unmatched. The CDR3 DNA reads TGTGCCAGCTCACCAAGCCAGCGGGGCACCGGGGAGCTGTTTTTT. Its translation: CASSPSQRGTGELFF.

This chain connects TRBV15 to TRBJ2-7; D possibly corresponds to TRBD2 (5 bases). Germline CDR1 is LNHNV and CDR2 is YYDKDF (reference sequence). V was shortened by 0 bases and J by 0 bases, with 9 bases between the two germline ends. This CDR3 is 15 amino acids long. DNA of the CDR3: TGTGCCACCAGCAGAGATCCTAGCAGCTCCTACGAGCAGTACTTC. This sequence encodes CATSRDPSSSYEQYF.

The V call is TRBV2, the J call TRBJ2-1; D may be TRBD2 (5 bases). V was shortened by 1 base and J by 7 bases, with 17 bases between the two germline ends. The CDR3 is made up of 16 amino acids. Germline V gene data show CDR1 as SNHLY and CDR2 as FYNNEI. Here the CDR3 reads CASSEERTHQSNEQFF. Written as DNA, the CDR3 is TGTGCCAGCAGTGAAGAACGGACTCACCAGTCGAATGAGCAGTTCTTC.

The chain carries TRBV4-2 and TRBJ1-3; 8 nucleotides match TRBD1. Germline trimming cut 0 bases from V and 2 bases from J; bases unmatched to any gene: 0. The CDR3 sequence is 15 residues long. CDR1 LGHNA and CDR2 YNFKEQ come from the germline V gene. The DNA for the CDR3 is TGTGCCAGCAGCCAAGAGGACAGGGCTGGAAACACCATATATTTT. Protein product: CASSQEDRAGNTIYF.

There are a few counts of this clone. The chain recombines TRBV29-1 with TRBJ2-1; D possibly uses TRBD1 or TRBD2 (5 bases each). Trimming removed 1 base at V and 8 bases at J, with 18 bases between. The CDR3 is made up of 15 amino acids. The germline V gene has CDR1 SQVTM and CDR2 ANQGSEA. CDR3 nucleotides: TGCAGCGTTGAAGCGCCGGGACGGGTCTTTGATGAGCAGTTCTTC. It translates to CSVEAPGRVFDEQFF.

This clone has only one observation. The chain employs TRBV10-2 and TRBJ2-7; D possibly corresponds to TRBD1 (6 bases). The V gene's germline CDR1 is WSHSY and CDR2 SAAADI. The CDR3 contains 14 residues. V was shortened by 3 bases and J by 3 bases, with 12 bases between the two germline ends. The CDR3 loop reads CASSDVGGSYEQYF. CDR3 sequence (DNA): TGCGCCAGCAGTGACGTTGGGGGCAGCTACGAGCAGTACTTC.

V usage is TRBV5-1 and J usage is TRBJ1-2; a possible D gene is TRBD1 (6 bases). The CDR3 covers 16 residues. Germline CDR1 and CDR2: SGHRS and YFSETQ. The germline V and J ends were trimmed by 0 bases and 4 bases, with 16 bases remaining between them. This CDR3 is CASSLDAGATPYGYTF. The DNA for the CDR3 is TGCGCCAGCAGCTTGGATGCAGGGGCTACCCCCTATGGCTACACCTTC.

This clone was seen more than once but under ten times. The V call is TRBV29-1, the J call TRBJ2-7; TRBD2 aligns across 14 bases. The CDR3 runs 15 residues. V shed 0 bases, J shed 5 bases, and the junction held 3 bases outside the gene matches. Germline V gene data show CDR1 as SQVTM and CDR2 as ANQGSEA. The CDR3 coding sequence is TGCAGCGTTGAAGAATCGGGACTAGCGGGAGACGAGCAGTACTTC. It translates to CSVEESGLAGDEQYF.

The chain couples TRBV4-2 to TRBJ2-3, with TRBD2 matching over 11 bases. Germline assignment: CDR1 LGHNA and CDR2 YNFKEQ. V was pared by 0 bases and J by 5 bases, with 7 bases of the junction left unmatched. The CDR3 sequence is 17 residues long. CDR3 residues: CASSQETSGGSRDTQYF. Here the CDR3 DNA reads TGTGCCAGCAGCCAAGAAACTAGCGGGGGTTCACGAGATACGCAGTATTTT.

The chain uses TRBV18 and TRBJ2-1; TRBD2 is a possible D gene (5 bases). CDR1 is KGHSH, CDR2 LQKENI, per germline. The length of the CDR3 is 14 residues. Trimming shortened V by 0 bases and J by 8 bases, and 11 bases separated the two germline ends. CDR3 residues: CASSPPNSGDEQFF. CDR3 coding DNA: TGTGCCAGCTCACCACCAAACAGCGGCGATGAGCAGTTCTTC.

This clone was observed a few times. This sequence joins TRBV5-1 and TRBJ1-1; unclear D gene. Germline CDR1 and CDR2: SGHRS and YFSETQ. Trimming shortened V by 0 bases and J by 0 bases, and 21 bases separated the two germline ends. This CDR3 is 19 amino acids long. The DNA of the CDR3 is TGCGCCAGCAGCTTGGATTTACCGGGCCGAATCCTCATGAACACTGAAGCTTTCTTT. This codes for CASSLDLPGRILMNTEAFF. Combining the CDR3 with reference TRBV5-1 and TRBJ1-1 gives the whole variable domain KAGVTQTPRYLIKTRGQQVTLSCSPISGHRSVSWYQQTPGQGLQFLFEYFSETQRNKGNFPGRFSGRQFSNSRSEMNVSTLELGDSALYLCASSLDLPGRILMNTEAFFGQGTRLTVV.